The 5 T cell receptor beta chains reported below all come from one sample, sequenced in a study of T cell responses to AZD1222 COVID-19 vaccine. Measured with immunoSEQ multiplex PCR; TCRdb has only the in-frame clones, and not every one. The data contain roughly 77,000 clones, approximately 88% of them singletons. The sample consisted of peripheral blood, taken on day 0 of MenACWY control vaccination. The receptors here all came from an adult in good health.

The chain couples TRBV3-1 (or the pseudogene TRBV3-2) to TRBJ2-3; 12 bases map to TRBD2. The CDR3 consists of 18 residues. V was clipped by 1 base and J by 2 bases; unmatched bases: 7. Per the germline V gene, CDR1 is LGHDT and CDR2 is YNNKEL (reference sequence). Here the CDR3 reads CASSQGLAGGLLTDTQYF. CDR3 in DNA: TGTGCCAGCAGCCAAGGGCTAGCGGGGGGGCTCCTCACAGATACGCAGTATTTT.

This sequence joins TRBV2 and TRBJ2-4; 9 bases fit TRBD2. V lost 7 bases, J lost 8 bases, and 6 bases stayed unmatched. Germline values: CDR1 SNHLY, CDR2 FYNNEI. There are 13 residues in the CDR3. The CDR3 nucleotides are TGTGCCAGCAATGAGCGGGGGGATGACATTCAGTACTTC. The encoded protein is CASNERGDDIQYF.

The V call is TRBV30, the J call TRBJ2-2, with a possible D match to TRBD1 (6 bases). This CDR3 has 14 residues. V was shortened by 3 bases and J by 5 bases, with 13 bases between the two germline ends. Germline V lookup: CDR1 GTSNPN, CDR2 SVGIG (reference sequence). The CDR3 region has the DNA TGTGCCTGGAGGGGGGTCAGGGGAACCGGGGAGCTGTTTTTT. Protein product: CAWRGVRGTGELFF.

This clone came up a few times. The CDR3: CSANRNNEQFF. CDR3 DNA: TGCAGTGCTAATAGGAACAATGAGCAGTTCTTC. V and J are TRBV20-1 and TRBJ2-1; no firm D call. The CDR3 totals 11 residues. Germline values: CDR1 DFQATT, CDR2 SNEGSKA (reference sequence). Trimming took off 4 bases at V and 5 bases at J, with 6 bases between the two ends.

The chain employs TRBV7-9 and TRBJ2-7; D might be TRBD1 (6 bases). This CDR3 has 14 amino acids. Germline V gene sequence: CDR1 SEHNR, CDR2 FQNEAQ (reference sequence). The germline V and J ends were trimmed by 6 bases and 7 bases, with 19 bases remaining between them. The chain's CDR3 is CASSFLELGTEQYF. The CDR3 nucleotides are TGTGCCAGCAGTTTTTTAGAGCTGGGGACAGAGCAGTACTTC.